These T cell receptor beta chains were read from a single sample in a study of CD8+ T cells in alopecia areata. The data were produced by immunoSEQ multiplex PCR, yet TCRdb's version contains in-frame clones alone and is incomplete. The data hold 90,000 to 150,000 clones, with 50% to 55% observed a single time. The input for sequencing was CD4+ T cells sorted from blood, taken at week 4, from a patient treated with tofacitinib. All receptors derive from a human donor with alopecia areata. Both conserved end residues are part of each CDR3. D genes are given only for firm matches. Clone sizes are given selectively: once, few, many, or a class where the clone is expanded.

CDR3: CASSQGNSLYEQYF
DNA: TGCGCCAGCAGCCAAGGCAATAGTCTCTACGAGCAGTACTTC
J: TRBJ2-7
D: -
V: TRBV4-1
size: -

CDR3: CASSGGLKTYNEQFF
DNA: TGTGCCAGTAGCGGGGGGCTGAAAACCTACAATGAGCAGTTCTTC
J: TRBJ2-1
D: -
V: TRBV19
size: -

CDR3: CASTRDKGEQYF
DNA: TGCGCCAGCACCAGGGACAAGGGGGAGCAGTACTTC
J: TRBJ2-7
D: -
V: TRBV5-1
size: -

CDR3: CASSFNHGGEQFF
DNA: TGTGCCAGCAGCTTTAACCATGGCGGTGAGCAGTTCTTC
J: TRBJ2-1
D: -
V: TRBV7-7
size: -

CDR3: CSVVGRNYLLNTEAFF
DNA: TGCAGCGTTGTAGGCAGAAACTACTTACTGAACACTGAAGCTTTCTTT
J: TRBJ1-1
D: -
V: TRBV29-1
size: -

CDR3: CASTLTSVDRGYGYTF
DNA: TGTGCCAGCACCCTCACGTCCGTGGACAGGGGTTATGGCTACACCTTC
J: TRBJ1-2
D: TRBD1
V: TRBV11-2
size: -

CDR3: CASSLAQSYEQYF
DNA: TGTGCCAGCAGCTTAGCACAGTCTTACGAGCAGTACTTC
J: TRBJ2-7
D: -
V: TRBV7-8
size: few

CDR3: CSAQSGPQLQFF
DNA: TGCAGCGCGCAGTCCGGGCCCCAACTCCAGTTCTTC
J: TRBJ2-1
D: -
V: TRBV29-1
size: -

CDR3: CASSLVHGRTDTQYF
DNA: TGTGCCAGCAGCTTAGTTCACGGCCGCACAGATACGCAGTATTTT
J: TRBJ2-3
D: -
V: TRBV7-9
size: few

CDR3: CASGNYGYTF
DNA: TGTGCCAGCGGCAACTATGGCTACACCTTC
J: TRBJ1-2
D: -
V: TRBV2
size: few

CDR3: CASRGLAGALREQFF
DNA: TGTGCCAGTAGGGGTCTAGCGGGGGCGTTACGGGAGCAGTTCTTC
J: TRBJ2-1
D: TRBD2
V: TRBV19
size: -

CDR3: CAWSVVGLRSSYEQYF
DNA: TGTGCCTGGAGTGTAGTCGGCCTCAGGAGCTCCTACGAGCAGTACTTC
J: TRBJ2-7
D: -
V: TRBV30
size: -

CDR3: CAWSGGYGYTF
DNA: TGTGCCTGGAGCGGTGGCTATGGCTACACCTTC
J: TRBJ1-2
D: -
V: TRBV30
size: -

CDR3: CASSYSSLRGLFF
DNA: TGTGCCAGCAGTTACAGTTCCCTGAGGGGGCTGTTTTTT
J: TRBJ2-2
D: -
V: TRBV6-5
size: -

CDR3: CASSLDTSRETQYF
DNA: TGCGCCAGCAGCTTGGATACGAGTAGGGAGACCCAGTACTTC
J: TRBJ2-5
D: -
V: TRBV5-1
size: few

CDR3: CASRDRVSYEQYF
DNA: TGTGCCAGCAGGGACAGGGTGTCCTACGAGCAGTACTTC
J: TRBJ2-7
D: TRBD1
V: TRBV2
size: few

CDR3: CSVYSNEKLFF
DNA: TGCAGCGTCTACAGTAATGAAAAACTGTTTTTT
J: TRBJ1-4
D: -
V: TRBV29-1
size: -

CDR3: CASAGLATYEQYF
DNA: TGTGCCAGCGCGGGACTAGCAACCTACGAGCAGTACTTC
J: TRBJ2-7
D: TRBD2
V: TRBV2
size: -

CDR3: CSVVTRDEQYF
DNA: TGCAGCGTTGTGACACGCGACGAGCAGTACTTC
J: TRBJ2-7
D: -
V: TRBV29-1
size: -

CDR3: CASSRDRESYEQYF
DNA: TGTGCCAGCAGCAGGGACAGAGAGTCCTACGAGCAGTACTTC
J: TRBJ2-7
D: TRBD1
V: TRBV4-2
size: -

CDR3: CASSPSTTTPGGYTF
DNA: TGTGCCAGCTCACCTTCCACGACAACCCCGGGAGGCTACACCTTC
J: TRBJ1-2
D: -
V: TRBV18
size: -

CDR3: CASSPPPTRQETQYF
DNA: TGTGCCAGCAGCCCACCCCCGACAAGACAAGAGACCCAGTACTTC
J: TRBJ2-5
D: -
V: TRBV6-5
size: -

CDR3: CASPGSYF
DNA: TGCGCCAGCCCGGGATCTTACTTC
J: TRBJ2-7
D: -
V: TRBV5-1
size: -

CDR3: CASSFWGTQYF
DNA: TGTGCCAGCAGCTTTTGGGGTACGCAGTATTTT
J: TRBJ2-3
D: -
V: TRBV7-2
size: -

CDR3: CAWSRGQGYTEAFF
DNA: TGTGCCTGGAGTCGAGGACAGGGATATACTGAAGCTTTCTTT
J: TRBJ1-1
D: TRBD1
V: TRBV30
size: -

CDR3: CASRDDRTYEQYF
DNA: TGCGCCAGCAGAGACGACAGGACCTACGAGCAGTACTTC
J: TRBJ2-7
D: -
V: TRBV5-1
size: few

CDR3: CASSLTGQHTDTQYF
DNA: TGTGCCAGCAGTCTAACGGGACAGCACACAGATACGCAGTATTTT
J: TRBJ2-3
D: TRBD1
V: TRBV9
size: -

CDR3: CASRSMEATDTQYF
DNA: TGCGCCAGCAGGAGCATGGAAGCCACAGATACGCAGTATTTT
J: TRBJ2-3
D: -
V: TRBV5-1
size: -

CDR3: CSVVDSGSSRSSNEQFF
DNA: TGCAGCGTTGTGGATAGCGGGAGTTCAAGATCGTCGAATGAGCAGTTCTTC
J: TRBJ2-1
D: TRBD2
V: TRBV29-1
size: few

CDR3: CASSLQNYEQYF
DNA: TGTGCCAGCAGCTTACAAAATTACGAGCAGTACTTC
J: TRBJ2-7
D: -
V: TRBV7-2
size: -

CDR3: CASSDRGLGYTF
DNA: TGTGCCAGCAGTGACAGGGGGCTTGGCTACACCTTC
J: TRBJ1-2
D: TRBD1
V: TRBV2
size: once

CDR3: CASTRLAGGPGEQFF
DNA: TGTGCCAGCACGCGACTAGCGGGAGGGCCGGGTGAGCAGTTCTTC
J: TRBJ2-1
D: TRBD2
V: TRBV2
size: -

CDR3: CAWNRLDSNNSPLHF
DNA: TGTGCCTGGAATCGACTTGACAGCAATAATTCACCCCTCCACTTT
J: TRBJ1-6
D: -
V: TRBV30
size: -

CDR3: CASSLAGNRNQPQHF
DNA: TGCGCCAGCAGCTTGGCCGGGAACAGGAATCAGCCCCAGCATTTT
J: TRBJ1-5
D: -
V: TRBV5-1
size: -

CDR3: CSVEGLRLTQYF
DNA: TGCAGCGTTGAGGGACTCCGCCTTACGCAGTATTTT
J: TRBJ2-3
D: -
V: TRBV29-1
size: -

CDR3: CASTPDFGTDTQYF
DNA: TGTGCCAGCACCCCCGACTTCGGGACAGATACGCAGTATTTT
J: TRBJ2-3
D: -
V: TRBV9
size: few

CDR3: CATLTGGWRTEAFF
DNA: TGTGCCACCCTGACAGGGGGTTGGCGGACTGAAGCTTTCTTT
J: TRBJ1-1
D: TRBD1
V: TRBV6-5
size: -

CDR3: CAWSSKGSNYGYTF
DNA: TGTGCCTGGAGTTCCAAGGGATCTAACTATGGCTACACCTTC
J: TRBJ1-2
D: -
V: TRBV30
size: -

CDR3: CASSFAGEQYF
DNA: TGTGCCAGCAGCTTTGCGGGAGAGCAGTACTTC
J: TRBJ2-7
D: -
V: TRBV5-5
size: -

CDR3: CASSMGGWLADLVF
DNA: TGTGCCAGCAGTATGGGGGGGTGGCTAGCGGACTTGGTCTTC
J: TRBJ2-4
D: TRBD2
V: TRBV27
size: once

CDR3: CASNDLGGGNTEAFF
DNA: TGTGCCAGCAATGATTTAGGGGGAGGAAACACTGAAGCTTTCTTT
J: TRBJ1-1
D: -
V: TRBV9
size: -

CDR3: CAWSSAVGGYTF
DNA: TGTGCCTGGAGTTCTGCCGTCGGAGGCTACACCTTC
J: TRBJ1-2
D: -
V: TRBV30
size: -

CDR3: CSVTQGDYGYTF
DNA: TGCAGCGTTACACAGGGGGACTATGGCTACACCTTC
J: TRBJ1-2
D: TRBD1
V: TRBV29-1
size: -

CDR3: CASGTGQGNQPQHF
DNA: TGTGCTAGTGGTACCGGGCAAGGGAATCAGCCCCAGCATTTT
J: TRBJ1-5
D: -
V: TRBV12-5
size: -

CDR3: CASSISRWVDQPQHF
DNA: TGTGCCAGTAGTATCAGTCGCTGGGTTGATCAGCCCCAGCATTTT
J: TRBJ1-5
D: -
V: TRBV19
size: -

CDR3: CASSLGVSYNEQFF
DNA: TGTGCCAGCAGCTTAGGAGTATCCTACAATGAGCAGTTCTTC
J: TRBJ2-1
D: -
V: TRBV11-2
size: -

CDR3: CSVGAGGGETQYF
DNA: TGCAGCGTCGGGGCGGGAGGAGGCGAGACCCAGTACTTC
J: TRBJ2-5
D: TRBD2
V: TRBV29-1
size: few

CDR3: CSVTHWGGPDTQYF
DNA: TGCAGCGTTACCCATTGGGGGGGCCCAGATACGCAGTATTTT
J: TRBJ2-3
D: -
V: TRBV29-1
size: -

CDR3: CASSFLGTGGYEQYF
DNA: TGTGCCAGCAGTTTTCTAGGGACAGGGGGTTACGAGCAGTACTTC
J: TRBJ2-7
D: TRBD1
V: TRBV28
size: -

CDR3: CASSLGQGGNIQYF
DNA: TGCGCCAGCAGCTTGGGACAGGGCGGGAACATTCAGTACTTC
J: TRBJ2-4
D: TRBD1
V: TRBV5-1
size: -

CDR3: CSVGTSGTAKNIQYF
DNA: TGCAGCGTCGGGACTAGCGGGACGGCCAAAAACATTCAGTACTTC
J: TRBJ2-4
D: TRBD2
V: TRBV29-1
size: once

CDR3: CASSIGTAFNYGYTF
DNA: TGCGCCAGCAGCATCGGGACAGCATTTAACTATGGCTACACCTTC
J: TRBJ1-2
D: TRBD1
V: TRBV5-1
size: few

CDR3: CASSGTVLGYGYTF
DNA: TGTGCCAGCAGTGGGACAGTTCTCGGCTATGGCTACACCTTC
J: TRBJ1-2
D: -
V: TRBV2
size: -

CDR3: CASSLGSLVRETQYF
DNA: TGTGCCAGCAGCTTAGGTAGTCTGGTGAGGGAGACCCAGTACTTC
J: TRBJ2-5
D: -
V: TRBV7-6
size: -

CDR3: CSGRTGTSSYEQYF
DNA: TGCAGCGGCAGGACAGGTACCAGCTCCTACGAGCAGTACTTC
J: TRBJ2-7
D: TRBD1
V: TRBV29-1
size: -

CDR3: CASRGEGGSTDTQYF
DNA: TGTGCCAGCAGGGGAGAGGGCGGAAGCACAGATACGCAGTATTTT
J: TRBJ2-3
D: -
V: TRBV7-9
size: -

CDR3: CASSVTGVGRAEAFF
DNA: TGTGCCAGCAGTGTTACAGGGGTGGGTCGGGCTGAAGCTTTCTTT
J: TRBJ1-1
D: TRBD1
V: TRBV6-1
size: few